The 9 T cell receptor beta chains in this list originate from one sample, sequenced in a study of blood T cell repertoires in COVID-19. Method: immunoSEQ multiplex PCR; TCRdb's copy keeps in-frame clones and lacks some. This table holds about 230,000 clones, around 92% found once. The sample consisted of PBMCs or T cells enriched from blood (not recorded which). These receptor sequences come from a woman in her 30s with acute COVID-19.

This chain uses TRBV7-9 with TRBJ1-3, with 10 bases aligning to TRBD1. The CDR3 is 18 amino acids. CDR1 SEHNR and CDR2 FQNEAQ come from the germline V gene (reference sequence). V was pared by 6 bases and J by 0 bases, with 11 bases of the junction left unmatched. CDR3 DNA sequence: TGTGCCAGCAGACCCGGGACAGGGGCGGCCAGCTCTGGAAACACCATATATTTT. This gives the protein CASRPGTGAASSGNTIYF.

The CDR3 region has the DNA TGTGCCAGTAGTATAAGGTGGGGGGATCAGCCCCAGCATTTT. The encoded protein is CASSIRWGDQPQHF. This chain links TRBV19 with TRBJ1-5; TRBD1 is a possible D gene (5 bases). This CDR3 is built from 14 residues. Looked up from germline, CDR1 is LNHDA and CDR2 is SQIVND (reference sequence). V lost 2 bases to trimming and J lost 5 bases, with 10 bases between them.

This clone was counted only a few times. V and J are TRBV19 and TRBJ1-5; 10 positions match TRBD1. V lost 5 bases to trimming and J lost 4 bases; unmatched junction nucleotides: 5. Germline V lookup: CDR1 LNHDA, CDR2 SQIVND (reference sequence). CDR3 size: 15 residues. CDR3 residues: CASSVRTGGNQPQHF. Written as DNA, the CDR3 is TGTGCCAGTAGTGTCCGGACAGGGGGAAATCAGCCCCAGCATTTT. Looking up the rest from reference TRBV19 and TRBJ1-5 gives the full variable domain: DGGITQSPKYLFRKEGQNVTLSCEQNLNHDAMYWYRQDPGQGLRLIYYSQIVNDFQKGDIAEGYSVSREKKESFPLTVTSAQKNPTAFYLCASSVRTGGNQPQHFGDGTRLSIL.

The rearrangement links TRBV7-3 to TRBJ1-1; D gene ambiguous. The CDR3 extends over 14 amino acids. Per the germline V gene, CDR1 is SGHTA and CDR2 is FQGTGA. The V end lost 2 bases, the J end lost 2 bases, and 9 bases lay between the germline ends. CDR3: CASSLYSDNTEAFF. In DNA form, the CDR3 reads TGTGCCAGCAGCTTATACAGTGATAACACTGAAGCTTTCTTT.

The chain carries TRBV25-1 and TRBJ2-1; 9 nucleotides line up with TRBD1. The ends lost 3 bases at V and 7 bases at J; junction bases unmatched: 7. Germline CDR1 MGHDK, CDR2 SYGVNS. This CDR3 region has 15 residues. CDR3 DNA: TGTGCCAGCAGTGACACCGGGACAGGGTTAAATGAGCAGTTCTTC. It yields the protein CASSDTGTGLNEQFF.

The CDR3 DNA reads as TGTGCCAGCAGTGCCAGGGACAGGCCATTGGCGGGTGAGCAGTACTTC. It codes for CASSARDRPLAGEQYF. V and J are TRBV28 and TRBJ2-7; 8 positions agree with TRBD1. The germline CDR1 and CDR2 sequences are MDHEN and SYDVKM. The CDR3 consists of 16 residues. V lost 5 bases to trimming and J lost 7 bases; unmatched junction nucleotides: 16. Filled out from reference TRBV28 and TRBJ2-7, the complete variable domain reads DVKVTQSSRYLVKRTGEKVFLECVQDMDHENMFWYRQDPGLGLRLIYFSYDVKMKEKGDIPEGYSVSREKKERFSLILESASTNQTSMYLCASSARDRPLAGEQYFGPGTRLTVT.

This sequence joins TRBV27 and TRBJ2-3; 7 nucleotides agree with TRBD2. V lost 5 bases to trimming and J lost 3 bases; unmatched junction nucleotides: 11. Germline assignment: CDR1 MNHEY and CDR2 SMNVEV (reference sequence). The CDR3 is made up of 16 amino acids. The CDR3 bases are TGTGCCAGCAGTCCCGGACTAGGGTCATTAACAGATACGCAGTATTTT. Its translation is CASSPGLGSLTDTQYF.

This chain joins TRBV5-4 and TRBJ2-7; a possible D gene is TRBD2 (7 bases). Trimming shortened V by 4 bases and J by 0 bases, and 14 bases separated the two germline ends. Germline CDR1 reads SGHNT; CDR2 reads YYREEE (reference sequence). The CDR3 is made up of 15 amino acids. The CDR3 coding sequence is TGTGCCAGCAGCGGGGGGGCGCAGAGCTCCTACGAGCAGTACTTC. Its protein product is CASSGGAQSSYEQYF.

The CDR3: CAWSRPDRLNTEAFF. CDR3 nucleotides: TGTGCCTGGAGTAGGCCAGACAGATTGAACACTGAAGCTTTCTTT. The chain carries TRBV30 and TRBJ1-1; weak D call: TRBD1 (5 bases). The V gene's germline CDR1 is GTSNPN and CDR2 SVGIG (reference sequence). The CDR3 is 15 residues long. Between the trimmed V and J ends, which lost 2 bases and 0 bases, there was a span of 13 bases.